The TCR beta chain under discussion was sequenced for a study of cytomegalovirus exposure and HLA in healthy donors. Across the study: It was reported in a later analysis that the 95 to 150 validation repertoires used the same platform as the approximately 690 first-cohort repertoires. The study's findings and limits: The study recorded 160 or so TCR beta chains that were cytomegalovirus-associated.

The V end was cut by 1 base, the J end by 3 bases, with 4 bases between. CDR3 length: 12 amino acids. Germline CDR1 reads MNHEY; CDR2 reads SMNVEV (reference sequence). This clone was counted once. What it binds is unknown. Repertoires were generated with immunoSEQ multiplex PCR, while TCRdb's copy carries only in-frame clones and drops some. The sample lists about 330,000 clones, 87% occurring once. Source material: PBMCs. The genes are TRBV27 and TRBJ2-7; D is undetermined. This TCR derives from a woman aged 30 to 39 in good health and CMV-seropositive. The CDR3 region has the DNA TGTGCCAGCAGTTTATTGGGCTACGAGCAGTACTTC. It translates to CASSLLGYEQYF.